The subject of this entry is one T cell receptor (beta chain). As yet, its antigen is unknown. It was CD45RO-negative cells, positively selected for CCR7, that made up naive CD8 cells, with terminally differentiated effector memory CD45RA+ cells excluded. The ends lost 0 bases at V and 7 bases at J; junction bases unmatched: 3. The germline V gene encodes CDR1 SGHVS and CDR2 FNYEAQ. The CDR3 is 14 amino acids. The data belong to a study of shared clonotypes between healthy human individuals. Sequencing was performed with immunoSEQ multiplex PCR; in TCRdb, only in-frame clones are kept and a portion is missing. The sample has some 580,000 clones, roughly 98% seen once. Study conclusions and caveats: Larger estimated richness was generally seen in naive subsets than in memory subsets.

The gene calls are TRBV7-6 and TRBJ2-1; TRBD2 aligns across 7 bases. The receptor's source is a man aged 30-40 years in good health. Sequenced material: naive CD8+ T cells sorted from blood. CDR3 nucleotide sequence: TGTGCCAGCAGCTTAGCGGGAGGGCATAATGAGCAGTTCTTC. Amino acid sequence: CASSLAGGHNEQFF.